The 23 T cell receptor beta chains reported below all come from one sample, sequenced in a study of blood T cell repertoires in COVID-19. The protocol was immunoSEQ multiplex PCR, while the TCRdb copy is restricted to in-frame clones and leaves out a portion. The data contain some 330,000 clones, roughly 86% of them singletons. Specimen: PBMCs or T cells enriched from blood (not recorded which). Every receptor here comes from a middle-aged man in a cohort exposed to, infected with or recovered from COVID-19 (not recorded which).

This chain links TRBV29-1 with TRBJ1-1, with D possibly being TRBD1 (6 bases). CDR1 is SQVTM, CDR2 ANQGSEA, per germline. The CDR3 extends over 13 amino acids. Trimming cost V 6 bases and J 0 bases, with 11 bases left between them. Written as DNA, the CDR3 is TGCAGCGTGCAAACAGGGATGAACACTGAAGCTTTCTTT. Translated: CSVQTGMNTEAFF. Using reference TRBV29-1 and TRBJ1-1 for the parts outside the CDR3, the full variable domain is SAVISQKPSRDICQRGTSLTIQCQVDSQVTMMFWYRQQPGQSLTLIATANQGSEATYESGFVIDKFPISRPNLTFSTLTVSNMSPEDSSIYLCSVQTGMNTEAFFGQGTRLTVV.

The chain combines TRBV6-5 with TRBJ1-5; D is possibly TRBD1 (6 bases). CDR3 size: 13 residues. The V end was cut by 7 bases, the J end by 6 bases, with 13 bases between. Germline V gene sequence: CDR1 MNHEY, CDR2 SVGAGI. The CDR3 loop reads CASKRGIGQPQHF. The CDR3 coding sequence is TGTGCCAGCAAAAGGGGGATAGGTCAGCCCCAGCATTTT.

The gene calls are TRBV7-8 and TRBJ2-7; weak D call: TRBD2 (6 bases). V was clipped by 5 bases and J by 6 bases, with 17 bases between them. Germline-derived CDR1 and CDR2 are SGHVS and FQNEAQ. The CDR3 is 14 amino acids. In nucleotides, the CDR3 is TGTGCCAGCAGCCCCCGGGACTCCGCGATCGAGCAGTACTTC. It codes for CASSPRDSAIEQYF.

The gene calls are TRBV5-4 and TRBJ1-6; maybe TRBD1 (5 bases). CDR1 SGHNT and CDR2 YYREEE come from the germline V gene (reference sequence). V lost 0 bases and J lost 7, with 14 bases in between. The CDR3 loop spans 16 amino acids. The CDR3: CASSLAGQGDNSPLHF. The CDR3 DNA reads as TGTGCCAGCAGCTTGGCCGGGCAGGGTGACAATTCACCCCTCCACTTT.

The chain combines TRBV15 with TRBJ2-7, with TRBD2 matching 12 bases. Trimming cost V 1 base and J 1 base; bases outside gene matches: 5. Germline CDR1 LNHNV, CDR2 YYDKDF (reference sequence). This CDR3 is 17 amino acids long. CDR3 sequence: CATSRGLAGASSYEQYF. The CDR3, as DNA: TGTGCCACCAGCAGAGGACTAGCGGGAGCCTCTTCCTACGAGCAGTACTTC.

This rearrangement joins TRBV7-9 to TRBJ2-3, with 7 bases fitting TRBD1. The length of the CDR3 is 13 residues. The germline CDR1 and CDR2 sequences are SEHNR and FQNEAQ (reference sequence). With V trimmed by 7 bases and J by 5 bases, 6 bases remained unmatched. CDR3 sequence: CASIGTVGDTQYF. CDR3 in DNA: TGTGCCAGCATCGGGACAGTAGGAGATACGCAGTATTTT.

The chain combines TRBV12-2 with TRBJ1-3. TRBV12-2 is given as a pseudogene. The CDR3 runs 18 residues. In DNA, the CDR3 is TGTGCAAGTCGCTTAGATCTAGGCGGTACCTTCTCTGGAAACACCATATATTTT. As protein: CASRLDLGGTFSGNTIYF.

The V gene is TRBV3-1 (or the pseudogene TRBV3-2), the J gene TRBJ1-4; possibly TRBD1 for D (5 bases). This CDR3 spans 15 amino acids. Per the germline V gene, CDR1 is LGHDT and CDR2 is YNNKEL (reference sequence). V was shortened by 1 base and J by 10 bases, with 16 bases between the two germline ends. This CDR3 reads CASSQAGSGQGKLFF. In nucleotides, the CDR3 is TGTGCCAGCAGCCAAGCAGGTTCAGGGCAGGGAAAACTGTTTTTT.

The chain carries TRBV19 and TRBJ1-5; 9 nucleotides line up with TRBD1. CDR3 size: 16 residues. CDR1 is LNHDA and CDR2 is SQIVND in the germline V gene (reference sequence). V lost 4 bases and J lost 3; bases outside the gene matches: 7. CDR3 residues: CASSSVLQGANQPQHF. CDR3 in DNA: TGTGCCAGTAGTAGCGTATTACAGGGGGCCAATCAGCCCCAGCATTTT.

J is TRBJ2-4 and V is TRBV28; D gene unclear. Germline loops: CDR1 MDHEN, CDR2 SYDVKM. Trimming removed 5 bases from V and 0 bases from J, with 20 bases in between. This CDR3 is 18 amino acids long. The CDR3 protein is CASSPPTQSGLAKNIQYF. CDR3 sequence (DNA): TGTGCCAGCAGTCCCCCAACACAGAGTGGGTTAGCCAAAAACATTCAGTACTTC.

The V gene is TRBV25-1, the J gene TRBJ1-6; D unresolved. The V gene's germline CDR1 is MGHDK and CDR2 SYGVNS. The CDR3 contains 14 residues. V shed 3 bases and J shed 4 bases, with 7 bases lying between them. CDR3 region: CASSDGIYNSPLHF. CDR3 bases: TGTGCCAGCAGTGACGGGATTTATAATTCACCCCTCCACTTT.

As to this clone: This same CDR3 is encoded by further DNA sequences in the sample. This rearrangement joins TRBV5-4 to TRBJ2-5; 9 positions agree with TRBD1. V dropped 2 bases and J dropped 3; count of bases not matched to a gene: 2. Germline CDR1 is SGHNT and CDR2 is YYREEE (reference sequence). The CDR3 sequence is 14 residues long. The CDR3 reads CASSLQGAEETQYF. The CDR3 region has the DNA TGTGCCAGCAGCTTACAGGGGGCGGAAGAGACCCAGTACTTC.

The V call is TRBV27, the J call TRBJ1-5, with a weak D call TRBD1 (6 bases). This CDR3 spans 14 amino acids. Germline V gene lookup returns CDR1 MNHEY and CDR2 SMNVEV (reference sequence). The V gene lost 6 bases and the J gene lost 7 bases, with 16 bases spanning the gap. Here the CDR3 DNA reads TGTGCCAGCAGCCTAAGGGGGGGAGGCCAGCCCCAGCATTTT. Protein product: CASSLRGGGQPQHF.

This clone has only a few counts. This chain links TRBV4-2 with TRBJ2-1; 9 bases match TRBD2. The ends lost 1 base at V and 2 bases at J; junction bases unmatched: 0. The CDR3 covers 15 residues. Germline V gives CDR1 LGHNA, CDR2 YNFKEQ. The CDR3 region has the DNA TGTGCCAGCAGCCAAGTAGCGGGAGCCTACAATGAGCAGTTCTTC. Amino acid sequence: CASSQVAGAYNEQFF.

This clone occurred a few times. The V call is TRBV9, the J call TRBJ1-2; the D is unclear. Trimming shortened V by 4 bases and J by 7 bases, and 20 bases separated the two germline ends. The CDR3 runs 15 residues. Germline CDR1 reads SGDLS; CDR2 reads YYNGEE. The CDR3 reads CASSRSGRPEGGYTF. In DNA, the CDR3 is TGTGCCAGCAGCCGTTCGGGGAGGCCCGAGGGTGGCTACACCTTC.

The rearrangement links TRBV7-2 to TRBJ1-3, with D possibly being TRBD1 (6 bases). CDR3 length: 19 residues. Germline CDR1 SGHTA, CDR2 FQGNSA. The V end was cut by 5 bases, the J end by 1 base, with 24 bases between. CDR3 region: CASSLPRDINRLSGNTIYF. The CDR3 DNA sequence: TGTGCCAGCAGCCTGCCCAGGGACATTAATAGACTTTCTGGAAACACCATATATTTT.

Concerning this clone itself: An end of the junction does not agree with germline; a read error may underlie this. The chain joins TRBV7-9 to TRBJ2-3; TRBD1 is a possible D gene (6 bases). Germline V CDR1 and CDR2: SEHNR, FQNEAQ (reference sequence). This CDR3 contains 11 residues. Written as DNA, the CDR3 is TGTGCCAGCAGCCCGGCCGGGGACACCAGATTT. Translating gives CASSPAGDTRF.

The V call is TRBV29-1, the J call TRBJ2-3; D is unclear. Per germline, CDR1 SQVTM and CDR2 ANQGSEA. The V and J ends lost 7 bases and 4 bases respectively, with 9 bases between them. CDR3 size: 11 residues. The CDR3 spells CSAIEADTQYF. Written as DNA, the CDR3 is TGCAGCGCAATAGAGGCAGATACGCAGTATTTT.

The J gene is TRBJ1-2, the V gene TRBV29-1; D is possibly TRBD1 (6 bases). Germline CDR1 SQVTM, CDR2 ANQGSEA. Between the trimmed V and J ends, which lost 4 bases and 5 bases, there was a span of 14 bases. The CDR3 is made up of 13 amino acids. The CDR3 region is CSVVGAFAYGYTF. As DNA, the CDR3 is TGCAGCGTTGTGGGGGCTTTTGCTTATGGCTACACCTTC.

The count of this clone is one. This chain links TRBV21-1 with TRBJ2-7; the table's D call of TRBD2 was not tested on the DNA. TRBV21-1 is a pseudogene. The CDR3 has 10 amino acids. CDR3 in DNA: TGTGCCAGCAGCAGCCCCTTAGAATTCTTC. It encodes CASSSPLEFF.

CDR3 bases: TGTGCCAGTAGTATGACTAGCGGGCATTACAATGAGCAGTTCTTC. Protein sequence: CASSMTSGHYNEQFF. The chain recombines TRBV19 with TRBJ2-1; 10 bases are shared with TRBD2. In germline, CDR1 is LNHDA, CDR2 SQIVND (reference sequence). With 3 bases clipped from V and 4 bases from J, the junction kept 3 bases outside the gene matches. This CDR3 has 15 residues.

J is TRBJ1-2 and V is TRBV9, with 10 positions matching TRBD1. The CDR3 totals 16 residues. Germline values: CDR1 SGDLS, CDR2 YYNGEE. After removal of 4 bases from V and 5 bases from J, the junction contained 11 bases not matched to a gene. The chain's CDR3 is CASSPPGQGPSYGYTF. The DNA of the CDR3 is TGTGCCAGCAGCCCCCCGGGACAGGGGCCCTCATATGGCTACACCTTC.

V usage is TRBV5-4 and J usage is TRBJ2-1; 12 nucleotides agree with TRBD2. Germline V gene lookup returns CDR1 SGHNT and CDR2 YYREEE (reference sequence). This CDR3 region has 14 residues. Trimming removed 5 bases from V and 7 bases from J; junction bases left unmatched: 4. The CDR3 DNA sequence: TGTGCCAGCAGACGACTAGCGGGAGTAAATGAGCAGTTCTTC. Its protein is CASRRLAGVNEQFF. Based on the CDR3 plus reference TRBV5-4 and TRBJ2-1, the full variable domain is ETGVTQSPTHLIKTRGQQVTLRCSSQSGHNTVSWYQQALGQGPQFIFQYYREEENGRGNFPPRFSGLQFPNYSSELNVNALELDDSALYLCASRRLAGVNEQFFGPGTRLTVL.